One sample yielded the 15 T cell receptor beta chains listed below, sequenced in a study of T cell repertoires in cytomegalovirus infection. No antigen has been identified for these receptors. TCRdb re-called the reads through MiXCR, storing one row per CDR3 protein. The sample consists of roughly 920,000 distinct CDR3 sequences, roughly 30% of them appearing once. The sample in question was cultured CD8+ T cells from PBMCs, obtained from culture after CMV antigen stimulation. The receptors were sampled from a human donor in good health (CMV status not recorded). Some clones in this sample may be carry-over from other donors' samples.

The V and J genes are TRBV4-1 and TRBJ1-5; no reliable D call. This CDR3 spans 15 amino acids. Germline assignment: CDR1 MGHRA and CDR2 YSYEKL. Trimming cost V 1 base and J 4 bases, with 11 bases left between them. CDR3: CASSQVYVGNQPQHF. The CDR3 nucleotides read TGCGCCAGCAGCCAAGTGTATGTGGGGAATCAGCCCCAGCATTTT.

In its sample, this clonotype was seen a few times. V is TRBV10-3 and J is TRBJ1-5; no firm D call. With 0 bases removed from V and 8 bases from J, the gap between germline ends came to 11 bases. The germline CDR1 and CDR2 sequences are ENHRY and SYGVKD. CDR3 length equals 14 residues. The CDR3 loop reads CAISESGRLEPQHF. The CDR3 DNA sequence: TGTGCCATCAGTGAGTCGGGCCGTCTTGAGCCCCAGCATTTT.

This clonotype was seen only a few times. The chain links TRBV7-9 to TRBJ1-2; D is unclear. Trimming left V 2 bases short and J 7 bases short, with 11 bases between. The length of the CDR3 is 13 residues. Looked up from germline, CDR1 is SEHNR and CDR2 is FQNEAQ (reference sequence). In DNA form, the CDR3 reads TGTGCCAGCAGCTTATCTGGTATCTTTGGCTACACCTTC. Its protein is CASSLSGIFGYTF.

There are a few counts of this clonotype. CDR3 coding DNA: TGTGCCATCAGTGAGCCAGGGGAGACTGAAGCTTTCTTT. Amino acid sequence: CAISEPGETEAFF. The chain employs TRBV10-3 and TRBJ1-1; a weak D match, TRBD1 (6 bases). V lost 2 bases and J 5 bases, leaving 9 bases between the germline ends. The germline V gene encodes CDR1 ENHRY and CDR2 SYGVKD. The CDR3 is 13 residues long.

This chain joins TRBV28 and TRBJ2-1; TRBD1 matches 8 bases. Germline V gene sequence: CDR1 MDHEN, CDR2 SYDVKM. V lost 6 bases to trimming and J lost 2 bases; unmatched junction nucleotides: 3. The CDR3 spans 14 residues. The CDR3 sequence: CASSWDRTYNEQFF. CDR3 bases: TGTGCCAGCAGCTGGGACAGGACCTACAATGAGCAGTTCTTC.

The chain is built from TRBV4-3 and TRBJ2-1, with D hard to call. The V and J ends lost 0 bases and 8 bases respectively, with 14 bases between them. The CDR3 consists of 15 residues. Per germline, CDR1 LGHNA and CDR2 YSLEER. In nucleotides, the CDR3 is TGCGCCAGCAGCCAAGAATGGGCCCCCGGGTATGAGCAGTTCTTC. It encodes CASSQEWAPGYEQFF.

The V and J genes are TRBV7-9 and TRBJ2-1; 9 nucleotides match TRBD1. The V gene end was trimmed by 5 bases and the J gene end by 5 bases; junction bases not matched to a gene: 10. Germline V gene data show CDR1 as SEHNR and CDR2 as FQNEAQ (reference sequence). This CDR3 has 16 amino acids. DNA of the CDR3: TGTGCCAGCAGCGTCGGGACAGGGCATTTCAACAATGAGCAGTTCTTC. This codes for CASSVGTGHFNNEQFF.

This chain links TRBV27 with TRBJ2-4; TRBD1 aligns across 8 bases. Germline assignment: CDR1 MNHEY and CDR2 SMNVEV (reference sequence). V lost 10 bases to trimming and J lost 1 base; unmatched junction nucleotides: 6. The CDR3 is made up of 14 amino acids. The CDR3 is CATQTGAAKNIQYF. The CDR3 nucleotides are TGTGCCACCCAGACAGGGGCGGCCAAAAACATTCAGTACTTC.

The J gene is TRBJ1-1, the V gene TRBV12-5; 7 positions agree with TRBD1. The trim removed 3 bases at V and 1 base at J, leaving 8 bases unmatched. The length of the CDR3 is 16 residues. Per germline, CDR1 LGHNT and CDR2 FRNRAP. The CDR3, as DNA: TGTGCTAGTGGTTTCACGACAGGGAGGGAGAACACTGAAGCTTTCTTT. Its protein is CASGFTTGRENTEAFF.

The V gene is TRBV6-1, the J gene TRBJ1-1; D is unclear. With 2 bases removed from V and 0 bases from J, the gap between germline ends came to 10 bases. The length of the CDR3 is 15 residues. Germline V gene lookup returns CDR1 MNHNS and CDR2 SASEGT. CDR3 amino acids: CASSEMRFVNTEAFF. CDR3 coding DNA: TGTGCCAGCAGTGAAATGCGATTTGTGAACACTGAAGCTTTCTTT.

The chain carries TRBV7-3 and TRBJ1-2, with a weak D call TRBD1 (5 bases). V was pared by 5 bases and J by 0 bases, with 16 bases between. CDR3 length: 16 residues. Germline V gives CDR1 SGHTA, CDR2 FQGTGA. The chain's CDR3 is CASSIEEGRTNYGYTF. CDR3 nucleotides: TGTGCCAGCAGCATAGAAGAGGGACGGACTAACTATGGCTACACCTTC.

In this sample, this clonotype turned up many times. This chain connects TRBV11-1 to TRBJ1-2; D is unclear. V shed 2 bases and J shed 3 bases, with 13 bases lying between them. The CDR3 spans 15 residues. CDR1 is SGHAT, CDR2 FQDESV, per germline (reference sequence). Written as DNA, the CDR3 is TGTGCCAGCAGCTTAAGTGGCCAAGAGGACTATGGCTACACCTTC. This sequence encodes CASSLSGQEDYGYTF. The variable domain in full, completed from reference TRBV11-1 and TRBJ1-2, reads EAEVAQSPRYKITEKSQAVAFWCDPISGHATLYWYRQILGQGPELLVQFQDESVVDDSQLPKDRFSAERLKGVDSTLKIQPAELGDSAMYLCASSLSGQEDYGYTFGSGTRLTVV.

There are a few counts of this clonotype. In DNA form, the CDR3 reads TGTGCCAGCACAGGACAGCCGAACACCGGGGAGCTGTTTTTT. Translation: CASTGQPNTGELFF. The V and J genes are TRBV7-9 and TRBJ2-2; maybe TRBD1 (6 bases). The germline V gene encodes CDR1 SEHNR and CDR2 FQNEAQ (reference sequence). Trimming took off 7 bases at V and 0 bases at J, with 9 bases between the two ends. The CDR3 totals 14 residues.

Here the CDR3 reads CASSYITGGDEKLFF. CDR3 nucleotide sequence: TGTGCCAGCAGTTACATTACAGGGGGAGACGAAAAACTGTTTTTT. This chain uses TRBV6-6 with TRBJ1-4, with TRBD1 identical over 8 bases. Germline values: CDR1 MNHNY, CDR2 SVGAGI (reference sequence). V shed 2 bases, J shed 8 bases, and the junction held 7 bases outside the gene matches. This CDR3 is 15 amino acids long.

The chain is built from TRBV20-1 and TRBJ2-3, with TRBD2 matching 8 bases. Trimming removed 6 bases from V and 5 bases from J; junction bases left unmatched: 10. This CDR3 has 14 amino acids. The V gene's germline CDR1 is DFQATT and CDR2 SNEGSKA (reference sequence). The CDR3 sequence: CSAPTGGPEDTQYF. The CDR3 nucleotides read TGCAGTGCCCCGACGGGGGGGCCAGAAGATACGCAGTATTTT.